The clone carrying this T cell receptor (beta chain) is medium-sized by share. The antigen is not known. The data derive from a study of T cells after yellow fever vaccination. The TCR cDNA carried a universal primer site and UMIs from 5'RACE template switching. MiXCR was run by TCRdb on the 5' RACE reads, yielding one entry per CDR3 protein. This table holds 620,000 or so distinct CDR3 sequences, less than 20% found once. The CDR3 length is 14 residues. The V and J ends lost 8 bases and 4 bases respectively, with 16 bases between them. General study results and limits: Researchers noted that a small share of clonotypes showed up in both CD4 and CD8 compartments. Contaminating bulk clonotypes could be abundant in FACS-sorted repertoires.

The material sequenced was PBMCs, taken more than 4 days after the first yellow fever vaccination. The V gene is TRBV12-3 or TRBV12-4, the J gene TRBJ2-3; TRBD2 might be the D (6 bases). The sequence came from a man between 18 and 35 years old who received the YFV17D yellow fever vaccine. This CDR3 reads CASELYAGSDTQYF. CDR3 bases: TGTGCCAGCGAGTTATACGCGGGGTCAGATACGCAGTATTTT.